Listed below are T cell receptor beta chains from one sample, sequenced in a study of molecular identifiers for immune sequencing clone quantification. TCRdb used MiXCR to reprocess the PCR reads, holding one entry per CDR3 protein. The sample includes under 600,000 distinct CDR3 sequences, over 20% seen only once; the top ten take roughly 0.81%. Sequenced input: naive CD8+ T cells from blood, with Jurkat cell RNA spiked in. These receptors originate from a human donor in good health. Some libraries in this study had Jurkat cell RNA spiked in. Both conserved end residues are part of each CDR3. A D gene is named only where the DNA matches it firmly. Where a row states a size, it is once, few, many or the class of an expanded clone; other rows omit it.

d_gene	abundance	v_gene	j_gene	CDR3aa	CDR3nt
TRBD1	many	TRBV5-5	TRBJ2-2	CASSLGTGAGELFF	TGTGCCAGCAGCTTGGGGACAGGCGCCGGGGAGCTGTTTTTT
TRBD1	few	TRBV4-1	TRBJ2-7	CASSQAPGQGPYEQYF	TGCGCCAGCAGCCAAGCCCCGGGACAGGGTCCCTACGAGCAGTACTTC
NA	few	TRBV12-3/TRBV12-4	TRBJ1-5	CASRETGIEQPQHF	TGTGCCAGCAGAGAAACGGGAATCGAACAGCCCCAGCATTTT
TRBD2	many	TRBV20-1	TRBJ2-3	CSARRLAGGPTDTQYF	TGCAGTGCTAGACGACTAGCGGGGGGGCCTACAGATACGCAGTATTTT
NA	few	TRBV27	TRBJ2-4	CASSWGPVGAKNIQYF	TGTGCCAGCAGTTGGGGACCTGTGGGGGCCAAAAACATTCAGTACTTC
NA	NA	TRBV27	TRBJ2-1	CASSEGPGYNEQFF	TGTGCCAGCAGTGAGGGTCCCGGATACAATGAGCAGTTCTTC
NA	few	TRBV27	TRBJ1-5	CASSQIVNQPQHF	TGTGCCAGCAGCCAGATCGTCAATCAGCCCCAGCATTTT
NA	NA	TRBV12-3/TRBV12-4	TRBJ1-2	CASSLKGYTF	TGTGCCAGCAGTTTAAAAGGCTACACCTTC
TRBD2	NA	TRBV28	TRBJ2-3	CASSFRAGGSADTQYF	TGTGCCAGCAGTTTTAGGGCGGGAGGGAGCGCAGATACGCAGTATTTT
NA	NA	TRBV6-2/TRBV6-3	TRBJ1-2	CASTRPAGHSSTF	TGTGCCAGCACCCGACCCGCTGGGCATTCCAGTACCTTC
NA	many	TRBV4-3	TRBJ1-5	CASSQDRDSNQPQHF	TGCGCCAGCAGCCAAGACAGGGATAGCAATCAGCCCCAGCATTTT
NA	many	TRBV4-1	TRBJ1-5	CASSQGYRDQPQHF	TGCGCCAGCAGCCAGGGATATCGGGACCAGCCCCAGCATTTT
TRBD2	many	TRBV20-1	TRBJ2-7	CSARVAGASYEQYF	TGCAGTGCTAGAGTAGCGGGGGCTTCCTACGAGCAGTACTTC
NA	many	TRBV6-2/TRBV6-3	TRBJ1-1	CASSYSKWQAMNTEAFF	TGTGCCAGCAGTTACTCGAAGTGGCAGGCGATGAACACTGAAGCTTTCTTT
NA	many	TRBV13	TRBJ1-1	CASSPHLALAEAFF	TGTGCCAGCAGCCCTCACCTTGCGCTCGCTGAAGCTTTCTTT
NA	many	TRBV7-9	TRBJ1-2	CASSSLLSQANYGYTF	TGTGCCAGCAGCTCGCTGTTATCGCAGGCTAACTATGGCTACACCTTC
TRBD2	NA	TRBV28	TRBJ2-2	CASSFLGLAETGELFF	TGTGCCAGCAGTTTTTTAGGACTAGCGGAGACCGGGGAGCTGTTTTTT
NA	NA	TRBV27	TRBJ1-5	CASSLLGGADSNQPQHF	TGTGCCAGCAGTCTTCTAGGGGGGGCCGATAGCAATCAGCCCCAGCATTTT
NA	many	TRBV27	TRBJ1-1	CASSLSQSGEEAFF	TGTGCCAGCAGCCTCTCTCAATCTGGGGAGGAAGCTTTCTTT
NA	NA	TRBV10-3	TRBJ2-1	CAISEGAGGWEQFF	TGTGCCATCAGTGAGGGGGCAGGGGGGTGGGAGCAGTTCTTC
NA	NA	TRBV20-1	TRBJ2-7	CSASGRASYEQYF	TGCAGTGCTAGTGGCAGGGCCTCCTACGAGCAGTACTTC
TRBD2	many	TRBV6-5	TRBJ2-7	CASSPTVGGTYEQYF	TGTGCCAGCAGTCCCACGGTGGGGGGGACCTACGAGCAGTACTTC
TRBD1	NA	TRBV6-1	TRBJ1-4	CASSRDRTTYLYEKLFF	TGTGCCAGCAGCCGGGACAGGACAACCTACCTATATGAAAAACTGTTTTTT
TRBD1	few	TRBV6-1	TRBJ2-7	CASSADRATHEQYF	TGTGCCAGCAGTGCCGACAGGGCGACCCACGAGCAGTACTTC
TRBD1	many	TRBV29-1	TRBJ1-1	CSVEDPGDRETFF	TGCAGCGTTGAAGATCCTGGGGACAGGGAAACTTTCTTT
NA	NA	TRBV5-3	TRBJ2-7	CASSSAGSCEQYF	TGTGCCAGCAGCTCAGCAGGCTCCTGCGAGCAGTACTTC
NA	NA	TRBV27	TRBJ1-5	CASSLYGTEYSNQPQHF	TGTGCCAGCAGTTTATATGGGACGGAATATAGCAATCAGCCCCAGCATTTT
NA	few	TRBV28	TRBJ2-5	CASSLQYGGETQYF	TGTGCCAGCAGTTTACAGTATGGCGGAGAGACCCAGTACTTC
TRBD1	NA	TRBV6-2/TRBV6-3	TRBJ1-4	CASSPDREKYEKLFF	TGTGCCAGCAGCCCCGACAGGGAGAAATATGAAAAACTGTTTTTT
NA	NA	TRBV7-9	TRBJ2-7	CASSLAVGEESGEQYF	TGTGCCAGCAGCTTAGCTGTCGGGGAGGAGAGCGGCGAGCAGTACTTC
NA	few	TRBV6-5	TRBJ2-2	CASSYGVTGELFF	TGTGCCAGCAGTTATGGGGTCACCGGGGAGCTGTTTTTT
NA	many	TRBV28	TRBJ1-2	CASSLGLANYGYTF	TGTGCCAGCAGTTTGGGGCTAGCTAACTATGGCTACACCTTC
NA	many	TRBV6-6	TRBJ1-1	CASSSPGGSKDTEAFF	TGTGCCAGCAGCAGCCCCGGGGGGTCGAAGGACACTGAAGCTTTCTTT
TRBD2	few	TRBV28	TRBJ2-1	CASSWASGSGNEQFF	TGTGCCAGCAGTTGGGCTAGCGGGAGCGGGAATGAGCAGTTCTTC
NA	NA	TRBV1	TRBJ2-4	CTSSLNPGAVAKNVQYF	TGCACCAGCAGTTTAAATCCGGGAGCGGTAGCCAAAAACGTTCAGTACTTC
NA	NA	TRBV27	TRBJ1-5	CASRDRLSNQPQHF	TGTGCCAGCAGAGACAGGCTTAGCAATCAGCCCCAGCATTTT
NA	NA	TRBV28	TRBJ2-5	CAASGPMGILETQYF	TGTGCCGCATCCGGACCAATGGGTATTTTGGAGACCCAGTACTTC
NA	many	TRBV7-9	TRBJ2-3	CASSSRQARGQRTDTQYF	TGTGCCAGCAGCAGTAGGCAAGCTCGGGGTCAACGCACAGATACGCAGTATTTT
TRBD2	many	TRBV23-1	TRBJ2-3	CASRKRTSGGHYGQYF	TGCGCCAGCAGAAAAAGGACTAGCGGGGGCCACTATGGGCAGTATTTT